Here is one T cell receptor (beta chain) with its context. Its target is not known. Methotrexate plus calcineurin inhibitor accompanied controls' myeloablative marrow transplants; sampling was 1 year later. Only in-frame clones appear in the TCRdb table, and some are missing; sequencing was by immunoSEQ multiplex PCR. The profile covers 15,000 to 20,000 clones, with roughly 84% appearing a single time and just over 3.5% taken by the ten largest. V was pared by 3 bases and J by 1 base, with 12 bases between. From germline, CDR1 is SQVTM and CDR2 ANQGSEA. The CDR3 totals 14 residues. This record belongs to a study of T cells after posttransplantation cyclophosphamide. General study findings and limits: After PTCy, TRB diversity resembled that of CNI/methotrexate controls.

This receptor was obtained from a male patient aged 50 to 60 who received an allogeneic stem cell transplant from an unrelated donor, was CMV-positive, and had chronic GVHD only. A subset of T cells may come from the graft donor. Sequenced material: PBMCs, taken after an allogeneic stem cell transplant with a calcineurin inhibitor and methotrexate. The V and J genes are TRBV29-1 and TRBJ1-2; D gene uncertain. CDR3 residues: CSVDQASDNYGYTF. As DNA, the CDR3 is TGCAGCGTTGATCAGGCTTCCGATAACTATGGCTACACCTTC.